This note documents a single T cell receptor beta chain sequence. Its antigen remains unidentified. TCRdb used MiXCR to reprocess the reads, holding one entry per CDR3 protein. The profile shows roughly 800,000 distinct CDR3 sequences, under 35% of them singletons. The CDR3 contains 14 residues. Deletions cut 7 bases from V and 1 base from J, with 13 bases between. Germline lookup yields CDR1 MNHEY and CDR2 SVGEGT. These data belong to a study of T cell repertoires in cytomegalovirus infection. Study in general: Public TCR beta signatures were indicative of both CMV infection and a matching HLA type.

Study-wide results and caveats: Ex vivo responses were dominated by HLA-C-restricted CMV-specific TCR beta clonotypes. Cumulative frequency of public TCR beta families picked out carriers of CMV plus the relevant HLA.

The receptor's source is a human donor in good health (CMV status not recorded). Some clones in this sample may be carry-over from other donors' samples. Sequences were derived from cultured CD8+ T cells from PBMCs, sampled from culture after CMV antigen stimulation. The V gene is TRBV6-2 or TRBV6-3, the J gene TRBJ1-1; D call uncertain. The CDR3 DNA reads TGTGCCAGCACCTCTATCGTCGCGAACACTGAAGCTTTCTTT. This codes for CASTSIVANTEAFF.